This paragraph covers one T cell receptor beta chain sequence. The data belong to a study of radiation and T cells in renal cell carcinoma. The time point here: baseline pretreatment blood. The treatment denotes: 15 Gy SBRT to primary tumor, nephrectomy 4 weeks later. V gave up 5 bases and J gave up 0 bases, with 14 bases separating them. This CDR3 is built from 16 residues. The V gene's germline CDR1 is SGHAT and CDR2 FQNNGV. Sequenced by immunoSEQ multiplex PCR; TCRdb stores in-frame clones only, minus some. This sample has tens of thousands of clones, with approximately 80% found just once. This TCR was recovered from a man in his 60s with renal cell carcinoma. The V gene is TRBV11-2, the J gene TRBJ2-1; D gene unclear. Material: blood, obtained from a patient whose treatment included radiotherapy and nephrectomy. The DNA for the CDR3 is TGTGCCAGCAGCCCAGATCGCGGAAGCTCCTACAATGAGCAGTTCTTC. Encoded protein: CASSPDRGSSYNEQFF.